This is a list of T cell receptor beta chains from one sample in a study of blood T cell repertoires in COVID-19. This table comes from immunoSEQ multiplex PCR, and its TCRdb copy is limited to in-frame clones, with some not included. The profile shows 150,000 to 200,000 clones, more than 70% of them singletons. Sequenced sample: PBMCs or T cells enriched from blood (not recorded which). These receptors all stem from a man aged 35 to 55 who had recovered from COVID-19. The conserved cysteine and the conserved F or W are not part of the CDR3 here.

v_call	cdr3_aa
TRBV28	ASNVPGQGHEKLF
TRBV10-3	AISSQRETDTQY
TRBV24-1	ATSDSRTAEKLF
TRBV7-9	ASSLGLNYEQY
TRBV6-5	ASSYNFDRGYGYT
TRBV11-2	ASSLGRGAGMNTEAF
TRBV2	ASSAVNGYT
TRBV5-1	ASSGAGSGSTDTQY
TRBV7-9	ASSTGGDNSPLH
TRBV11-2	ASSLVPGGNYGYT
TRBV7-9	ASSRWGDGNEKLF
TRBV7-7	ASSSLTRDRLNEAF
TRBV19	ASSIRQEEYYGYT
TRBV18	ASSPISLSSYNSPLH
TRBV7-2	ASSSSVGQSNQPQH
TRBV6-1	ASSESPSNTEAF
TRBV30	AWQGNSGNTIY
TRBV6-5	ASRREVNTEAF
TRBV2	ASSEEWGRQAGNTIY
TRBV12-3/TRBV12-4	ASSRRGYT
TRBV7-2	ASSLSLAGGNEQF
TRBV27	ASSRTGDEKLF
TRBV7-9	ASSLGSRGTNTGELF
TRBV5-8	ASSPVSGDYT
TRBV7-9	ASSIRGLAGLGGANVLT
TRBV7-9	ASSRRGRDEKLF
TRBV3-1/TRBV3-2	ASSQESRGVLNTEAF
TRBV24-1	ATSDPGQGATGELF
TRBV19	ASSIGGGRESGTQY
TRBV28	ASSLNRGSGYT
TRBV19	ASSISGSRSSYEQY
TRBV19	ASHPSSGSYNEQF
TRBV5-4	ASSFGGRAGTGELF
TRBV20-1	SASPETSGSGNEQF
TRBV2	ASRERGQETQY
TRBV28	ASSSGTGSSGYT
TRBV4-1	ASSQFTGGEGYT